Listed below are T cell receptor beta chains from one sample, sequenced in a study of cytomegalovirus exposure and HLA in healthy donors. Sequencing used immunoSEQ multiplex PCR; TCRdb keeps in-frame clones, though not all of them. The sample holds around 100,000 clones; about 70% are singletons and the top ten take about 2.5%. What was sequenced was PBMCs. The receptors derive from a man aged 50 to 60 in good health and CMV-seropositive. Each CDR3 is given with its conserved first and last residue. Each record gives: clone size, V gene, J gene, D gene, CDR3 DNA, CDR3 protein. A D gene is named only where the DNA matches it firmly. For some rows the clone size is stated as once, few or many, or as a class when expanded; others skip it.

>few|TRBV19|TRBJ2-5|.
TGTGCCAGTAGTATCGAGCGTGCGTCAGAGACCCAGTACTTC
CASSIERASETQYF
>.|TRBV2|TRBJ1-5|.
TGTGCCAGCAGTCGAGATAGCAATCAGCCCCAGCATTTT
CASSRDSNQPQHF
>once|TRBV5-6|TRBJ2-2|TRBD1
TGTGCCAGCAGCTTTATCGCCTGGACAGGGGGCCCCGGGGAGCTGTTTTTT
CASSFIAWTGGPGELFF
>.|TRBV7-6|TRBJ1-2|.
TGTGCCAGCAGCTTACTGGCAGGGAAGGGTTATGGCTACACCTTC
CASSLLAGKGYGYTF
>.|TRBV5-1|TRBJ1-1|TRBD1
TGCGCCAGCGGTGGACAGGGCGCTGCCACTGAAGCTTTCTTT
CASGGQGAATEAFF
>.|TRBV2|TRBJ2-6|TRBD1
TGTGCCAGCAGCCTTAGGACAGGTAGCTCTGGGGCCAACGTCCTGACTTTC
CASSLRTGSSGANVLTF
>.|TRBV4-2|TRBJ2-3|TRBD2
TGTGCCAGCAGCCGGGGACTAGAAGCAGATACGCAGTATTTT
CASSRGLEADTQYF
>.|TRBV14|TRBJ2-2|.
TGTGCCAGCAGCCCTCGTACCGGGGAGCTGTTTTTT
CASSPRTGELFF
>.|TRBV7-3|TRBJ2-3|.
TGTGCCAGCAGTCGCGGAGGTGGGAGGACAGATACGCAGTATTTT
CASSRGGGRTDTQYF
>few|TRBV6-1|TRBJ1-4|.
TGTGCCAGCAGTGAATTAGGTGGGGGACTAGTTAATGAAAAACTGTTTTTT
CASSELGGGLVNEKLFF
>once|TRBV7-9|TRBJ1-1|TRBD1
TGTGCCAGCAGTTACGGACAGGCGAACACTGAAGCTTTCTTT
CASSYGQANTEAFF
>few|TRBV5-4|TRBJ2-7|.
TGTGCCAGCAGCACCTTCGAAAGGGGAGGAGGGTACTACGAGCAGTACTTC
CASSTFERGGGYYEQYF
>few|TRBV2|TRBJ2-5|.
TGTGCCACCCGGACAGAGAGTCCGGGGACCCAGTACTTC
CATRTESPGTQYF
>few|TRBV5-6|TRBJ1-6|TRBD1
TGTGCCAGCAGCCTCTTTCCTACAGGGGGCAATTCACCCCTCCACTTT
CASSLFPTGGNSPLHF
>once|TRBV5-1|TRBJ2-7|TRBD1
TGCGCCAGCAGCTTGGGTTTTCGGGGACAGGGATTGGACGAGCAGTACTTC
CASSLGFRGQGLDEQYF
>few|TRBV5-1|TRBJ2-7|.
TGCGCCAGCACCGTCGGAGGGCGGTCCTACGAGCAGTACTTC
CASTVGGRSYEQYF
>.|TRBV11-2|TRBJ2-5|.
TGTGCCAGCAGCTTAGGGGAAGCCAGGGGAGAGGAGACCCAGTACTTC
CASSLGEARGEETQYF
>.|TRBV5-1|TRBJ1-1|TRBD1
TGCGCCAGCAGCTCCCTCCCGGGACAGGGCACTGAAGCTTTCTTT
CASSSLPGQGTEAFF
>once|TRBV5-1|TRBJ1-4|TRBD1
TGCGCCAGCAGCGCGACACAGGGGGCGCAGGAAAAACTGTTTTTT
CASSATQGAQEKLFF
>.|TRBV7-9|TRBJ2-7|.
TGTGCCAGCAGCTTAGGGACAGTTGTCTACGAGCAGTACTTC
CASSLGTVVYEQYF
>.|TRBV4-1|TRBJ2-3|.
TGCGCCAGCAGCCAATCGGACTTGGGAGATACGCAGTATTTT
CASSQSDLGDTQYF
>.|TRBV6-1|TRBJ1-2|.
TGTGCCAGCAGTGAAGCTTCCTCTCTCAGGGTGGATGGCTACACCTTC
CASSEASSLRVDGYTF
>.|TRBV9|TRBJ2-5|TRBD1
TGTGCCAGCAGCCCCGGGACAGGAGAAGTAGAGACCCAGTACTTC
CASSPGTGEVETQYF
>.|TRBV6-5|TRBJ2-2|.
TGTGCCAGCAGCGGGAGCCCCCTCCCCGGGGAGCTGTTTTTT
CASSGSPLPGELFF
>.|TRBV7-2|TRBJ1-6|.
TGTGCCAGCAGCTTGGGGGGGGCCGGCTCCTATAATTCACCCCTCCACTTT
CASSLGGAGSYNSPLHF
>.|TRBV10-3|TRBJ1-2|TRBD1
TGTGCCATCAGTGAGATGAACGAGCCAGGGGGCGGCTATGGCTACACCTTC
CAISEMNEPGGGYGYTF
>.|TRBV7-2|TRBJ1-1|TRBD1
TGTGCCAGCAGCACATCAGGGGGCAACACTGAAGCTTTCTTT
CASSTSGGNTEAFF
>few|TRBV7-2|TRBJ2-6|.
TGTGCCAGCAGCTTAGGAGGGGGGGCTGGGGCCAACGTCCTGACTTTC
CASSLGGGAGANVLTF
>.|TRBV20-1|TRBJ2-3|.
TGCAGTGCCACAGGATCCGATACGCAGTATTTT
CSATGSDTQYF
>.|TRBV5-1|TRBJ2-1|TRBD2
TGCGCCAGCAGCTTGGCCATAGCGGGAAGCAATGAGCAGTTCTTC
CASSLAIAGSNEQFF
>.|TRBV5-6|TRBJ1-6|.
TGTGCCAGCAGCTTGGCATTTGGCAGTAATAATTCACCCCTCCACTTT
CASSLAFGSNNSPLHF
>.|TRBV6-1|TRBJ2-7|TRBD2
TGTGCCAGCAGTGCGCGGACTAGCGGTCGCGACTCAATGACCTACGAGCAGTACTTC
CASSARTSGRDSMTYEQYF
>few|TRBV27|TRBJ1-1|.
TGTGCCAGCAGTCCACAGGGTCTCAGTAGGACTGAAGCTTTCTTT
CASSPQGLSRTEAFF
>.|TRBV2|TRBJ1-5|.
TGTGCCAGCAGTGAAATTGGTGGGGGGGGCCTGCCCCAGCATTTT
CASSEIGGGGLPQHF
>few|TRBV11-2|TRBJ2-1|.
TGTGCCAGCAGCTTCGCCTCGGCGGCAATTAACAATGAGCAGTTCTTC
CASSFASAAINNEQFF
>.|TRBV4-2|TRBJ1-5|.
TGTGCCAGCAGCCAAGGAAGGGGAGGGAATCAGCCCCAGCATTTT
CASSQGRGGNQPQHF
>.|TRBV29-1|TRBJ2-6|.
TGCAGCGTTGAGGAGAACTCTGGGGCCAACGTCCTGACTTTC
CSVEENSGANVLTF
>.|TRBV11-2|TRBJ1-2|TRBD1
TGTGCCAGCAGCTCCCGGACAGGGGGCCGGTATGGCTACACCTTC
CASSSRTGGRYGYTF
>.|TRBV10-3|TRBJ1-1|.
TGTGCCATCAGCTTAGACGGTGGGGCCACTGAAGCTTTCTTT
CAISLDGGATEAFF
>.|TRBV7-7|TRBJ2-3|.
TGTGCCAGCAGCGTAGGTTCTTTCACAGATACGCAGTATTTT
CASSVGSFTDTQYF
>.|TRBV29-1|TRBJ2-7|TRBD2
TGCAGCGTGACCCTAGCGGCGGGGGACCCCTACGAGCAGTACTTC
CSVTLAAGDPYEQYF
>few|TRBV27|TRBJ1-1|TRBD1
TGTGCCAGCAGTTTGGACAGGGTGGCCACTGAAGCTTTCTTT
CASSLDRVATEAFF
>.|TRBV30|TRBJ1-5|TRBD1
TGTGCCTGGAGTTTACAGGGGTTGCGGAATCAGCCCCAGCATTTT
CAWSLQGLRNQPQHF
>.|TRBV4-1|TRBJ2-5|TRBD2
TGCGCCAGCAGCCAAGGTGTTAGCGGGACCGCACAGGAGACCCAGTACTTC
CASSQGVSGTAQETQYF
>.|TRBV2|TRBJ2-7|.
TGTGCCAGCACCGCCGACATAGGCTACGAGCAGTACTTC
CASTADIGYEQYF
>.|TRBV19|TRBJ1-1|.
TGTGCCAGTAGTCCAGCACAGAATTTGAACACTGAAGCTTTCTTT
CASSPAQNLNTEAFF
>few|TRBV9|TRBJ1-1|.
TGTGCCAGCAGCCCTAGTGGGGGGGGAAACACTGAAGCTTTCTTT
CASSPSGGGNTEAFF
>.|TRBV10-2|TRBJ2-1|TRBD2
TGCGCCAGCAGTGTCTCGACTAGCGGGAGTAGGTTCTTC
CASSVSTSGSRFF
>once|TRBV5-1|TRBJ2-1|.
TGCGCCAGCAGCAGAGGGTCCGACAATGAGCAGTTCTTC
CASSRGSDNEQFF
>.|TRBV11-2|TRBJ2-1|TRBD1
TGTGCCAGCAGCCAGGGACAGGGGAGGTACAATGAGCAGTTCTTC
CASSQGQGRYNEQFF
>.|TRBV7-3|TRBJ2-1|TRBD2
TGTGCCAGCAGCTTGGGAGCGGGGGGGCACAATGAGCAGTTCTTC
CASSLGAGGHNEQFF
>once|TRBV10-3|TRBJ1-2|.
TGTGCCATCACCCGGGTTCAGGGCTATGGCTACACCTTC
CAITRVQGYGYTF
>.|TRBV4-2|TRBJ2-7|TRBD2
TGTGCCAGCAGCCCACGGGCTAGCGGGTCTTACGAGCAGTACTTC
CASSPRASGSYEQYF
>.|TRBV5-1|TRBJ1-1|TRBD1
TGCGCCAGCAGCTTGGGAGGAGGACAGGGTACTGAAGCTTTCTTT
CASSLGGGQGTEAFF
>.|TRBV14|TRBJ1-6|.
TGTGCCAGCAGCCCCTTAGGGAGGCGCGGTTCACCCCTCCACTTT
CASSPLGRRGSPLHF
>.|TRBV18|TRBJ1-2|.
TGTGCCAGCTCACCAAGCGACAGCCGCGGCTACACCTTC
CASSPSDSRGYTF
>.|TRBV5-6|TRBJ2-1|.
TGTGCCAGCAGCTTTGAGGGGGGGGGATACAATGAGCAGTTCTTC
CASSFEGGGYNEQFF